One sample yielded the 25 T cell receptor beta chains listed below, sequenced in a study of glioma-infiltrating T cells after dendritic cell vaccination. Time point here: after dendritic cell vaccination, including at tumor progression/relapse. The data were produced by immunoSEQ multiplex PCR, yet TCRdb's version contains in-frame clones alone and is incomplete. This table has tens of thousands of clones, 85% appearing once. This material consisted of blood, taken after dendritic cell vaccination. These TCRs come from a human donor with glioblastoma.

The rearrangement links TRBV10-3 to TRBJ2-2; 8 bases line up with TRBD2. J gave up 4 bases and V 6 bases, and 19 bases lay outside the gene matches. CDR3 length equals 19 residues. In germline, CDR1 is ENHRY, CDR2 SYGVKD. CDR3 residues: CAISQRELRYGNLTGELFF. The CDR3 DNA is TGTGCCATCAGCCAGCGGGAGCTACGATATGGAAATCTCACCGGGGAGCTGTTTTTT.

The chain joins TRBV9 to TRBJ1-2, with 12 bases that match TRBD1. This CDR3 region has 15 residues. Germline CDR1 and CDR2: SGDLS and YYNGEE. The junction had 2 bases not matched to a gene; V was cut back by 3 bases and J by 2 bases. For the CDR3, the DNA is TGTGCCAGCAGCGGGGGGACAGGGGGCAACTATGGCTACACCTTC. It translates to CASSGGTGGNYGYTF.

The rearrangement links TRBV7-3 to TRBJ2-3, with 7 positions matching TRBD1. The CDR3 is made up of 17 amino acids. V lost 5 bases and J lost 4; bases outside the gene matches: 15. Germline values: CDR1 SGHTA, CDR2 FQGTGA. The CDR3 is CASSPRGGAGGADTQYF. Here the CDR3 DNA reads TGTGCCAGCAGCCCAAGAGGGGGCGCGGGTGGGGCAGATACGCAGTATTTT. The whole variable domain, remainder taken from reference TRBV7-3 and TRBJ2-3, is GAGVSQTPSNKVTEKGKYVELRCDPISGHTALYWYRQSLGQGPEFLIYFQGTGAADDSGLPNDRFFAVRPEGSVSTLKIQRTERGDSAVYLCASSPRGGAGGADTQYFGPGTRLTVL.

This clone appeared once. This sequence joins TRBV5-6 and TRBJ2-7; D is possibly TRBD1 (6 bases). The CDR3 runs 15 residues. Trimming pared 0 bases from V and 2 bases from J, leaving 12 bases between. CDR1 is SGHDT and CDR2 is YYEEEE in the germline V gene. The CDR3 bases are TGTGCCAGCAGCTTGGAGGGCAGGGGAACCTACGAGCAGTACTTC. It translates to CASSLEGRGTYEQYF. Full variable domain (outside the CDR3, taken from reference TRBV5-6 and TRBJ2-7): DAGVTQSPTHLIKTRGQQVTLRCSPKSGHDTVSWYQQALGQGPQFIFQYYEEEERQRGNFPDRFSGHQFPNYSSELNVNALLLGDSALYLCASSLEGRGTYEQYFGPGTRLTVT.

The chain carries TRBV27 and TRBJ1-2; perhaps TRBD1 as D (5 bases). The CDR3 spans 12 residues. The ends were cut back, 2 bases at V and 7 bases at J, with 8 bases in the middle. Germline lookup yields CDR1 MNHEY and CDR2 SMNVEV (reference sequence). The CDR3 sequence: CASSLPGSGYTF. DNA for the CDR3: TGTGCCAGCAGTTTACCAGGGTCTGGCTACACCTTC.

The CDR3 DNA reads TGTGCCACCACAGGGGGAAACACTGAAGCTTTCTTT. Translation: CATTGGNTEAFF. The chain joins TRBV10-3 to TRBJ1-1, with TRBD1 matching over 8 bases. V was clipped by 10 bases and J by 2 bases; unmatched bases: 3. This CDR3 has 12 residues. Per germline, CDR1 ENHRY and CDR2 SYGVKD.

This sequence joins TRBV9 and TRBJ1-3; D ambiguous. Germline V gene data show CDR1 as SGDLS and CDR2 as YYNGEE. V dropped 4 bases and J dropped 4 bases, with 15 bases sitting between them. The CDR3 runs to 15 residues. CDR3 sequence reads: CASSQTGGSGNTIYF. CDR3 nucleotides: TGTGCCAGCAGCCAAACGGGTGGATCGGGAAACACCATATATTTT.

The V gene is TRBV4-3, the J gene TRBJ1-2, with unresolved D. From germline, CDR1 is LGHNA and CDR2 YSLEER. The CDR3 runs to 16 residues. V was trimmed by 0 bases and J by 0 bases, leaving 11 bases between them. The CDR3, as DNA: TGCGCCAGCAGCCAAGATCTGCGGGTTTCTAACTATGGCTACACCTTC. It yields the protein CASSQDLRVSNYGYTF.

This chain joins TRBV9 and TRBJ1-1, with 7 bases lining up with TRBD1. The V gene end was trimmed by 6 bases and the J gene end by 4 bases; junction bases not matched to a gene: 15. The length of the CDR3 is 16 residues. Germline V gives CDR1 SGDLS, CDR2 YYNGEE. CDR3 DNA: TGTGCCAGCAATCCAGAGGGGGCAGGGATTGTCACTGAAGCTTTCTTT. It codes for CASNPEGAGIVTEAFF.

The V gene is TRBV27, the J gene TRBJ2-7, with 10 bases that match TRBD1. This CDR3 contains 15 residues. The junction had 7 bases not matched to a gene; V was cut back by 6 bases and J by 2 bases. The germline V gene has CDR1 MNHEY and CDR2 SMNVEV (reference sequence). CDR3 region: CASSKDRGGPYEQYF. The CDR3 DNA reads as TGTGCCAGCAGCAAGGACAGGGGGGGTCCCTACGAGCAGTACTTC.

This clone was observed a few times. The rearrangement uses TRBV4-1 and TRBJ2-1; 9 bases line up with TRBD1. Germline CDR1 and CDR2: MGHRA and YSYEKL. The junction had 1 base not matched to a gene; V was cut back by 0 bases and J by 4 bases. The CDR3 is 15 amino acids. The CDR3 DNA follows: TGCGCCAGCAGCCAAGAGGGACAGGGATACAATGAGCAGTTCTTC. Its translation: CASSQEGQGYNEQFF.

The J gene is TRBJ2-5, the V gene TRBV7-9, with D possibly being TRBD2 (7 bases). The germline gives CDR1 SEHNR, CDR2 FQNEAQ (reference sequence). Trimming cost V 6 bases and J 4 bases, with 24 bases left between them. The CDR3 is made up of 17 amino acids. For the CDR3, the DNA is TGTGCCAGCAGTCGGGGTGGCGGGGGCGCTTGGGGAGAGACCCAGTACTTC. This translates into CASSRGGGGAWGETQYF. Full variable domain (remainder filled in from reference TRBV7-9 and TRBJ2-5): DTGVSQNPRHKITKRGQNVTFRCDPISEHNRLYWYRQTLGQGPEFLTYFQNEAQLEKSRLLSDRFSAERPKGSFSTLEIQRTEQGDSAMYLCASSRGGGGAWGETQYFGPGTRLLVL.

This chain uses TRBV5-1 with TRBJ2-1; 13 bases align to TRBD2. The CDR3 contains 16 residues. Germline loops: CDR1 SGHRS, CDR2 YFSETQ. With V trimmed by 4 bases and J by 7 bases, 8 bases remained unmatched. CDR3 protein: CASSRTGTSGTNEQFF. CDR3 DNA sequence: TGCGCCAGCAGCAGAACCGGGACTAGCGGGACTAATGAGCAGTTCTTC.

This clone was seen once. Here the CDR3 reads CASSFSGNYEQYF. CDR3 sequence (DNA): TGTGCCAGCAGTTTTAGCGGTAACTACGAGCAGTACTTC. The chain recombines TRBV27 with TRBJ2-7; perhaps TRBD2 as D (6 bases). Trimming cost V 3 bases and J 3 bases, with 9 bases left between them. The CDR3 spans 13 residues. The germline V gene has CDR1 MNHEY and CDR2 SMNVEV (reference sequence).

The V and J genes are TRBV5-4 and TRBJ2-2; 7 bases are a match to TRBD1. The J segment lost 3 bases and the V segment lost 3 bases, leaving 2 bases of the junction unmatched. This CDR3 is 14 amino acids long. CDR1 is SGHNT and CDR2 is YYREEE in the germline V gene (reference sequence). The CDR3 DNA reads TGTGCCAGCAGCTGGGACAGTTACACCGGGGAGCTGTTTTTT. It is translated as CASSWDSYTGELFF. The whole variable domain, filled in from reference TRBV5-4 and TRBJ2-2, reads ETGVTQSPTHLIKTRGQQVTLRCSSQSGHNTVSWYQQALGQGPQFIFQYYREEENGRGNFPPRFSGLQFPNYSSELNVNALELDDSALYLCASSWDSYTGELFFGEGSRLTVL.

This clone was counted a few times. The chain joins TRBV5-4 to TRBJ2-7; D might be TRBD2 (6 bases). Trimming pared 5 bases from V and 3 bases from J, leaving 15 bases between. CDR3 size: 14 residues. In germline, CDR1 is SGHNT, CDR2 YYREEE (reference sequence). The CDR3 sequence is CASRTGGGDYEQYF. CDR3 bases: TGTGCCAGCAGGACCGGCGGCGGGGACTACGAGCAGTACTTC. Drawing the rest from reference TRBV5-4 and TRBJ2-7, the complete variable domain is ETGVTQSPTHLIKTRGQQVTLRCSSQSGHNTVSWYQQALGQGPQFIFQYYREEENGRGNFPPRFSGLQFPNYSSELNVNALELDDSALYLCASRTGGGDYEQYFGPGTRLTVT.

The genes are TRBV19 and TRBJ2-6, with D tentatively TRBD2 (5 bases). The ends were cut back, 5 bases at V and 0 bases at J, with 17 bases in the middle. Germline values: CDR1 LNHDA, CDR2 SQIVND (reference sequence). The CDR3 spans 18 residues. The CDR3 nucleotides read TGTGCCAGTAGTCCAAGACTCCGGGGAGACTCTGGGGCCAACGTCCTGACTTTC. Protein: CASSPRLRGDSGANVLTF.

The CDR3 DNA is TGTGCCAGCACCGTCGACAGGGGGGAGGGTCAGCCCCAGCATTTT. As protein: CASTVDRGEGQPQHF. The chain has TRBV6-1 and TRBJ1-5; 9 bases fit TRBD1. With 7 bases clipped from V and 6 bases from J, the junction kept 10 bases outside the gene matches. The CDR3 extends over 15 amino acids. Per the germline V gene, CDR1 is MNHNS and CDR2 is SASEGT.

This clone was detected only once. This rearrangement joins TRBV15 to TRBJ2-3, with 9 bases matching TRBD2. Germline lookup yields CDR1 LNHNV and CDR2 YYDKDF (reference sequence). V trimming: 1 base; J trimming: 0 bases; junction bases outside the gene matches: 2. This CDR3 contains 16 residues. CDR3 residues: CATSRVTSGSTDTQYF. In DNA form, the CDR3 reads TGTGCCACCAGCAGAGTAACTAGCGGGAGCACAGATACGCAGTATTTT.

The chain recombines TRBV9 with TRBJ2-2; TRBD1 matches at 7 bases. This CDR3 is 16 amino acids long. J was trimmed by 4 bases and V by 0 bases; bases with no gene match: 6. Germline CDR1 is SGDLS and CDR2 is YYNGEE. CDR3 residues: CASSVVGQRSTGELFF. In nucleotides, the CDR3 is TGTGCCAGCAGCGTAGTGGGACAGAGATCCACCGGGGAGCTGTTTTTT.

The chain couples TRBV7-9 to TRBJ1-1, with D unresolved. CDR3 length: 13 amino acids. Per germline, CDR1 SEHNR and CDR2 FQNEAQ (reference sequence). The germline V and J ends were trimmed by 8 bases and 0 bases, with 10 bases remaining between them. The CDR3 sequence: CASGHPLNTEAFF. The CDR3 bases are TGTGCCAGCGGGCACCCATTGAACACTGAAGCTTTCTTT.

This clone was observed a single time. This chain links TRBV30 with TRBJ2-7; 9 nucleotides match TRBD1. The CDR3 is 14 amino acids. Trimming cost V 4 bases and J 5 bases; bases outside gene matches: 9. The germline CDR1 and CDR2 sequences are GTSNPN and SVGIG (reference sequence). The chain's CDR3 is CAWTPRDRVDEQYF. The DNA of the CDR3 is TGTGCCTGGACTCCTCGGGACAGGGTTGACGAGCAGTACTTC.

V and J are TRBV6-5 and TRBJ1-5; 7 bases fit TRBD1. V lost 6 bases, J lost 6 bases, and 8 bases stayed unmatched. The CDR3 spans 14 residues. In germline, CDR1 is MNHEY, CDR2 SVGAGI. For the CDR3, the DNA is TGTGCCAGCAGCGCGGACAGGCTCGTTCAGCCCCAGCATTTT. Translation gives CASSADRLVQPQHF.

This clone was counted a single time. The V call is TRBV4-3, the J call TRBJ2-5, with 8 nucleotides matching TRBD2. The J call may be incorrect, as the DNA end agrees better with TRBJ2-7. There are 16 residues in the CDR3. The germline V gene encodes CDR1 LGHNA and CDR2 YSLEER. CDR3 nucleotides: TGCGCCAGCAGCCAAGAATCGGGGGGGCTTACCTACGAGCAGTACTTC. Translating gives CASSQESGGLTYEQYF.

The V gene is TRBV6-5, the J gene TRBJ1-5, with no clear D. The CDR3 runs 16 residues. V gave up 1 base and J gave up 0 bases, with 10 bases separating them. The germline V gene encodes CDR1 MNHEY and CDR2 SVGAGI. CDR3 in DNA: TGTGCCAGCAGTTACTTTGGGCAGGTTAGCAATCAGCCCCAGCATTTT. The encoded protein is CASSYFGQVSNQPQHF.